This T cell receptor beta chain was recorded in a study of blood T cells in healthy people across ages. With each sample, at least 5.5 micrograms of total RNA were extracted. The germline V gene encodes CDR1 SGHRS and CDR2 YFSETQ. The trim removed 6 bases at V and 2 bases at J, leaving 11 bases unmatched. This CDR3 has 15 amino acids. This clonotype has just a few counts. What it recognizes is unknown. It was with a sample-barcoded 5' primer and a J-beta primer mix that a second PCR of roughly 6 to 12 cycles was run. TCRdb recomputed calls from the 5' RACE reads with MiXCR, one row per CDR3 protein. The repertoire holds roughly 500,000 distinct CDR3 sequences, with 24% as singletons. Overall study findings and caveats: Naive CD4+ cell counts and diversity both ran higher in long-lived than in aged donors.

The same data also went into a second study, on T cells of mothers and their children. This second report adds: Maternal samples each gave over 10 million TCR beta CDR3 reads, and child samples several million each.

Sequencing input: blood. The sequence was obtained from a boy between 10 and 17 years old in good health. The V gene is TRBV5-1, the J gene TRBJ2-7, with 7 bases identical to TRBD2. Written as DNA, the CDR3 is TGCGCCAGCACCCGGGGGAGGGATACTACCTACGAGCAGTACTTC. This translates into CASTRGRDTTYEQYF. Together with reference TRBV5-1 and TRBJ2-7, the CDR3 gives the full variable domain: KAGVTQTPRYLIKTRGQQVTLSCSPISGHRSVSWYQQTPGQGLQFLFEYFSETQRNKGNFPGRFSGRQFSNSRSEMNVSTLELGDSALYLCASTRGRDTTYEQYFGPGTRLTVT.